This entry lists 21 T cell receptor beta chains sequenced from one sample in a study of identical twins. TCRdb re-derived calls from the 5' RACE reads in MiXCR, one entry per CDR3 protein. In the table there are about 530,000 distinct CDR3 sequences, around 20% of which are singletons. These same records also appear under a second study, on yellow fever vaccine responses in identical twins.

Sequenced input: CD4+ T cells sorted from blood. All receptors derive from a woman aged 18-29 years in good health.

This clonotype was picked up a small number of times. V and J are TRBV4-2 and TRBJ1-1; D gene unclear. Germline V CDR1 and CDR2: LGHNA, YNFKEQ. This CDR3 is 15 amino acids long. The ends were cut back, 4 bases at V and 1 base at J, with 13 bases in the middle. CDR3 sequence: CASSPRSGENTEAFF. The CDR3 DNA is TGTGCCAGCAGCCCTCGGTCGGGTGAGAACACTGAAGCTTTCTTT.

V gene TRBV20-1 combines with J gene TRBJ1-6; D is unresolved. The CDR3 covers 13 residues. Germline V gene data show CDR1 as DFQATT and CDR2 as SNEGSKA (reference sequence). V was shortened by 2 bases and J by 7 bases, with 9 bases between the two germline ends. CDR3 protein: CSARPGRNSPLHF. Here the CDR3 DNA reads TGCAGTGCTAGACCCGGACGGAATTCACCCCTCCACTTT.

The J gene is TRBJ2-2, the V gene TRBV12-5, with D uncertain. CDR3 length equals 15 residues. V lost 3 bases and J 6 bases, leaving 14 bases between the germline ends. Per germline, CDR1 LGHNT and CDR2 FRNRAP. The CDR3 sequence: CASGLQSPGSGELFF. CDR3 nucleotide sequence: TGTGCTAGTGGTTTACAATCTCCCGGGTCCGGGGAGCTGTTTTTT.

The CDR3 here is CASSLGTWETQYF. CDR3 nucleotides: TGTGCCAGCAGTTTAGGGACGTGGGAGACCCAGTACTTC. V usage is TRBV12-3 or TRBV12-4 and J usage is TRBJ2-5, with D unresolved. V was cut by 1 base and J by 5 bases, with 8 bases left in between. This CDR3 has 13 amino acids.

This clonotype was seen only a few times. The chain carries TRBV4-1 and TRBJ2-5; 11 bases line up with TRBD2. J lost 4 bases, V lost 4 bases, and 8 bases had no gene match. Germline values: CDR1 MGHRA, CDR2 YSYEKL. This CDR3 spans 16 amino acids. The CDR3 DNA reads as TGCGCCAGCAGCCTCCTACCGACTAGCGGGGCAGAGACCCAGTACTTC. It yields the protein CASSLLPTSGAETQYF.

V usage is TRBV24-1 and J usage is TRBJ2-1; the D call may be TRBD1 or TRBD2 (6 bases each). Looked up from germline, CDR1 is KGHDR and CDR2 is SFDVKD. This CDR3 has 17 residues. Trimming left V 6 bases short and J 0 bases short, with 17 bases between. In DNA form, the CDR3 reads TGTGCCACCAGTCCCAGGGGTGCGGGGCACTCCTACAATGAGCAGTTCTTC. This translates into CATSPRGAGHSYNEQFF.

The chain is built from TRBV20-1 and TRBJ2-4; 8 positions agree with TRBD2. This CDR3 spans 17 amino acids. CDR1 and CDR2 from the germline V gene are DFQATT and SNEGSKA (reference sequence). The V and J ends lost 0 bases and 0 bases, in that order; junction bases with no gene match: 7. This chain's CDR3 is CSARDHRGGIAKNIQYF. Written as DNA, the CDR3 is TGCAGTGCTAGAGACCACCGGGGGGGTATAGCCAAAAACATTCAGTACTTC.

The CDR3 loop is CASSQVPNSPLHF. Here the CDR3 DNA reads TGTGCCAGCAGCCAGGTGCCGAATTCACCCCTCCACTTT. The V call is TRBV3-1, the J call TRBJ1-6; D gene unclear. V dropped 3 bases and J dropped 7 bases, with 7 bases sitting between them. Looked up from germline, CDR1 is LGHDT and CDR2 is YNNKEL (reference sequence). This CDR3 has 13 amino acids.

This chain joins TRBV10-2 and TRBJ1-2, with a weak D call TRBD1 (5 bases). Germline V gene data show CDR1 as WSHSY and CDR2 as SAAADI. This CDR3 is built from 15 residues. V lost 3 bases, J lost 8 bases, and 19 bases lay in between. The CDR3 DNA follows: TGCGCCAGCAGTGATCGTCTTCTACCGGGGGACGGCTACACCTTC. It yields the protein CASSDRLLPGDGYTF.

The CDR3 sequence: CASSRGQGARTGELFF. The CDR3 coding sequence is TGTGCCAGCAGCCGGGGACAGGGGGCACGTACCGGGGAGCTGTTTTTT. The chain joins TRBV5-5 to TRBJ2-2; 12 bases agree with TRBD1. Losses at the gene ends were 4 bases for V and 5 bases for J; bases not matched to a gene: 6. The CDR3 is made up of 16 amino acids. Per the germline V gene, CDR1 is SGHKS and CDR2 is YYEKEE (reference sequence). Full variable domain (rest looked up from reference TRBV5-5 and TRBJ2-2): DAGVTQSPTHLIKTRGQQVTLRCSPISGHKSVSWYQQVLGQGPQFIFQYYEKEERGRGNFPDRFSARQFPNYSSELNVNALLLGDSALYLCASSRGQGARTGELFFGEGSRLTVL.

This clonotype was recorded many times. The V and J genes are TRBV3-1 and TRBJ1-1; no reliable D call. V was shortened by 3 bases and J by 1 base, with 9 bases between the two germline ends. The CDR3 contains 14 residues. Germline lookup yields CDR1 LGHDT and CDR2 YNNKEL (reference sequence). The CDR3 sequence is CASSHLTKNTEAFF. CDR3 nucleotides: TGTGCCAGCAGCCACTTGACTAAGAACACTGAAGCTTTCTTT.

This clonotype has a count of ten or more. The chain has TRBV5-1 and TRBJ2-1, with 13 bases that match TRBD2. The V and J ends lost 4 bases and 2 bases, in that order; junction bases with no gene match: 3. Looked up from germline, CDR1 is SGHRS and CDR2 is YFSETQ. The CDR3 is 16 residues long. The CDR3 DNA is TGCGCCAGCAGCCCAGGGACTAGCGGGACCTACAATGAGCAGTTCTTC. Its translation: CASSPGTSGTYNEQFF.

The V gene is TRBV5-6, the J gene TRBJ1-5, with D tentatively TRBD1 (5 bases). V lost 4 bases to trimming and J lost 2 bases, with 10 bases between them. Germline loops: CDR1 SGHDT, CDR2 YYEEEE. CDR3 length equals 14 residues. The CDR3 here is CASSRGRGNQPQHF. CDR3 coding DNA: TGTGCCAGCAGCCGGGGCCGTGGCAATCAGCCCCAGCATTTT.

The CDR3 DNA is TGTGCCAGCAGCTTCCTAGCGGGAGGGTCGCTGGGCACAGATACGCAGTATTTT. As protein: CASSFLAGGSLGTDTQYF. This chain connects TRBV5-4 to TRBJ2-3, with TRBD2 matching over 12 bases. The CDR3 covers 18 residues. J lost 1 base, V lost 2 bases, and 8 bases had no gene match. CDR1 is SGHNT and CDR2 is YYREEE in the germline V gene (reference sequence).

A few counts support this clonotype. In nucleotides, the CDR3 is TGTGCCAGCAGCCCCAATCGACAGGGGCATGGCTACACCTTC. This gives the protein CASSPNRQGHGYTF. The rearrangement uses TRBV3-1 and TRBJ1-2; 8 bases align to TRBD1. Looked up from germline, CDR1 is LGHDT and CDR2 is YNNKEL (reference sequence). The CDR3 is 14 amino acids. J lost 6 bases, V lost 4 bases, and 7 bases had no gene match.

The chain joins TRBV29-1 to TRBJ2-1; 8 bases are a match to TRBD1. CDR3 length: 13 amino acids. CDR1 and CDR2 from the germline V gene are SQVTM and ANQGSEA. Trimming at V came to 5 bases and at J to 4 bases, leaving 4 bases not matched to a gene. The CDR3 region has the DNA TGCAGCGTTCACCGGGACAGGTACAATGAGCAGTTCTTC. This encodes CSVHRDRYNEQFF.

The V and J genes are TRBV14 and TRBJ1-4, with TRBD1 matching 8 bases. Germline lookup yields CDR1 SGHDN and CDR2 FVKESK. Trimming at V came to 0 bases and at J to 8 bases, leaving 8 bases not matched to a gene. The CDR3 contains 16 residues. The CDR3 is CASSQDRGTGYEKLFF. DNA of the CDR3: TGTGCCAGCAGCCAAGATCGGGGGACAGGATACGAAAAACTGTTTTTT.

There are a few counts of this clonotype. The chain has TRBV4-1 and TRBJ1-1, with 9 bases fitting TRBD1. CDR1 and CDR2 (germline): MGHRA, YSYEKL. V lost 0 bases to trimming and J lost 5 bases; unmatched junction nucleotides: 13. This CDR3 comprises 18 residues. In nucleotides, the CDR3 is TGCGCCAGCAGCCAAGAAGGGGCGCGACAGGGGGTGGGGACTGAAGCTTTCTTT. Translating gives CASSQEGARQGVGTEAFF.

The table lists this clonotype with a few counts. The chain employs TRBV7-8 and TRBJ2-2; weak D call: TRBD1 (6 bases). There are 15 residues in the CDR3. V lost 3 bases and J 5 bases, leaving 13 bases between the germline ends. Germline-derived CDR1 and CDR2 are SGHVS and FQNEAQ. CDR3 residues: CASSFFRGNTGELFF. CDR3 coding DNA: TGTGCCAGCAGCTTTTTCAGGGGAAATACCGGGGAGCTGTTTTTT.

This clonotype turned up a few times. As DNA, the CDR3 is TGCAGTGCTAAGCTAGGCCCACTGGAGACTGAAGCTTTCTTT. Amino acid sequence: CSAKLGPLETEAFF. This chain connects TRBV20-1 to TRBJ1-1; no clear D gene. This CDR3 spans 14 amino acids. V was trimmed by 4 bases and J by 5 bases, leaving 17 bases between them. Germline-derived CDR1 and CDR2 are DFQATT and SNEGSKA (reference sequence).

The J gene is TRBJ2-5, the V gene TRBV5-1; 8 positions match TRBD1. The CDR3 is 12 amino acids. Germline trimming cut 7 bases from V and 3 bases from J; bases unmatched to any gene: 2. The V gene's germline CDR1 is SGHRS and CDR2 YFSETQ. The CDR3 DNA reads TGCGCCAGCCGGACAGGGAAAGAGACCCAGTACTTC. It translates to CASRTGKETQYF.